These 16 T cell receptor beta chains originate from one sample sequenced in a study of regulatory T cells in long-lasting Graves disease (TCRdb year 2021). The method was multiplex PCR. Instrument used: Illumina HiSeq 4000. CDR3 regions were amplified by Arm-PCR with iRepertoire HTBI primers to construct TCR beta libraries. The raw public data were reprocessed by TCRdb itself: fastp quality trimming at Q25, MiXCR clonotype calling, in-frame beta chains only. Records with the same CDR3 protein are collapsed into one entry carrying the most frequent genes and DNA. The sample table shows 600,000 to 800,000 distinct CDR3 sequences, and around 30% are seen once. The ten largest clones add up to about two fifths of the sample. The sample's time point, from its label and the paper: persistent/refractory GD, antithyroid drugs over 5 years with positive TRAb. RNA was extracted from PBMCs in TRIzol for both TCR sequencing and RNA sequencing.

This specimen consisted of peripheral blood mononuclear cells (PBMCs), obtained when the disease was refractory, from a patient treated with antithyroid drugs. These receptor sequences come from a female donor with Graves disease.

Worth noting for this clonotype: A junction end diverges from the germline sequence, so it may reflect a read error. The chain carries TRBV5-5 and TRBJ2-4; D might be TRBD2 (6 bases). Per the germline V gene, CDR1 is SGHKS and CDR2 is YYEKEE (reference sequence). The CDR3 loop spans 13 amino acids. The CDR3 region has the DNA TGTGCCAGCAGCCCACCTGGGGGGTCCCGGGAAGACTTC. It specifies CASSPPGGSREDF.

At least ten counts were recorded for this clonotype. The V call is TRBV28, the J call TRBJ1-1; 7 bases agree with TRBD1. The V and J ends lost 6 bases and 5 bases, in that order; junction bases with no gene match: 6. Germline V gene sequence: CDR1 MDHEN, CDR2 SYDVKM. This CDR3 spans 13 amino acids. The CDR3 DNA reads TGTGCCAGCAGACAGGGGAAGTGGACTGAAGCTTTCTTT. Protein product: CASRQGKWTEAFF.

V usage is TRBV6-2 or TRBV6-3 and J usage is TRBJ2-3; 10 nucleotides match TRBD2. The length of the CDR3 is 16 residues. Germline CDR1 MNHEY, CDR2 SVGEGT. V shed 4 bases and J 2 bases; nucleotides not matched to a gene: 6. CDR3 bases: TGTGCCAGCAGTTCACTAGCGGGATGGGACACAGATACGCAGTATTTT. Amino acid sequence: CASSSLAGWDTDTQYF.

This clonotype appeared a few times. V and J are TRBV25-1 and TRBJ2-7, with 9 positions matching TRBD2. Trimming cost V 3 bases and J 5 bases; bases outside gene matches: 11. Germline assignment: CDR1 MGHDK and CDR2 SYGVNS. The CDR3 sequence is 16 residues long. CDR3 nucleotide sequence: TGTGCCAGCAGTGAGATCTCGACTAGCGGCTCTCACGAGCAGTACTTC. Translating it yields CASSEISTSGSHEQYF.

This clonotype has just a few counts. The chain employs TRBV20-1 and TRBJ2-7; D remains ambiguous. Germline CDR1 is DFQATT and CDR2 is SNEGSKA (reference sequence). The CDR3 loop spans 12 amino acids. With 0 bases removed from V and 0 bases from J, the gap between germline ends came to 3 bases. The CDR3 DNA reads as TGCAGTGCTAGAGACGACTCCTACGAGCAGTACTTC. Translation: CSARDDSYEQYF.

The rearrangement joins TRBV12-5 to TRBJ2-7; 13 nucleotides match TRBD2. CDR1 and CDR2 (germline): LGHNT, FRNRAP. With V trimmed by 1 base and J by 2 bases, 11 bases remained unmatched. This CDR3 spans 19 amino acids. The CDR3 nucleotides read TGTGCTAGTGGTTTGGCCCCCGGACTAGCGGGAGTAGATCCCTACGAGCAGTACTTC. Its protein product is CASGLAPGLAGVDPYEQYF.

This clonotype was seen many times. The V call is TRBV11-2, the J call TRBJ2-2; TRBD1 is a possible D gene (6 bases). V was trimmed by 5 bases and J by 7 bases, leaving 14 bases between them. The CDR3 sequence is 14 residues long. CDR1 and CDR2 from the germline V gene are SGHAT and FQNNGV. DNA of the CDR3: TGTGCCAGCAGCCAGACTCAGGGGCTCGGGGAGCTGTTTTTT. Translated: CASSQTQGLGELFF.

This clonotype was detected a few times. V and J are TRBV15 and TRBJ2-5; D is perhaps TRBD1 or TRBD2 (5 bases each). The CDR3 runs to 15 residues. V was clipped by 0 bases and J by 4 bases, with 12 bases between them. Germline lookup yields CDR1 LNHNV and CDR2 YYDKDF (reference sequence). The CDR3 spells CATSRETGLIETQYF. CDR3 DNA sequence: TGTGCCACCAGCAGAGAAACGGGGCTAATAGAGACCCAGTACTTC.

This clonotype was detected once. The rearrangement joins TRBV19 to TRBJ2-2; the match to TRBD2 covers 9 bases. The germline CDR1 and CDR2 sequences are LNHDA and SQIVND (reference sequence). Trimming at V came to 6 bases and at J to 1 base, leaving 6 bases not matched to a gene. The CDR3 totals 16 residues. The CDR3 bases are TGTGCCAGTAGATCTAGCGGGACATTGAACACCGGGGAGCTGTTTTTT. Protein sequence: CASRSSGTLNTGELFF.

This clonotype was seen only a few times. This chain connects TRBV28 to TRBJ2-1; no clear D. This CDR3 has 16 amino acids. The V end lost 2 bases, the J end lost 0 bases, and 11 bases lay between the germline ends. The germline V gene encodes CDR1 MDHEN and CDR2 SYDVKM. Written as DNA, the CDR3 is TGTGCCAGCAGTTTACCTGCGCCTAGCTCCTACAATGAGCAGTTCTTC. Translating it yields CASSLPAPSSYNEQFF.

The sample holds one count of this clonotype. The conserved phenylalanine or tryptophan normally closing the CDR3 is absent here, so this likely arose from a read error. This sequence joins TRBV7-3 and TRBJ2-7; TRBD1 agrees at 7 bases. Trimming removed 1 base from V and 5 bases from J; junction bases left unmatched: 5. The length of the CDR3 is 14 residues. The germline gives CDR1 SGHTA, CDR2 FQGTGA. The CDR3 nucleotides are TGTGCCAGCAGCTTAAGGACCGACAGGGACGAGCAGTACCTC. As protein: CASSLRTDRDEQYL.

The chain has TRBV6-2 or TRBV6-3 and TRBJ2-2; a weak D match, TRBD2 (7 bases). The CDR3 length is 16 residues. Germline V gene lookup returns CDR1 MNHEY and CDR2 SVGEGT. Trimming stripped 1 base from V and 3 bases from J, with 12 bases between. The CDR3 bases are TGTGCCAGCAGTTACTTAGGGGGGGGGGACACCGGGGAGCTGTTTTTT. Translation gives CASSYLGGGDTGELFF.

The chain has TRBV7-6 and TRBJ1-1; maybe TRBD1 (6 bases). The V end lost 0 bases, the J end lost 4 bases, and 12 bases lay between the germline ends. The germline CDR1 and CDR2 sequences are SGHVS and FNYEAQ. There are 15 residues in the CDR3. CDR3 DNA: TGTGCCAGCAGCTTAGCGGGGGGCCAGGGCACTGAAGCTTTCTTT. Translation: CASSLAGGQGTEAFF.

This chain uses TRBV27 with TRBJ2-7, with 8 nucleotides matching TRBD2. Germline V gives CDR1 MNHEY, CDR2 SMNVEV (reference sequence). With 5 bases clipped from V and 4 bases from J, the junction kept 10 bases outside the gene matches. CDR3 length: 15 amino acids. The CDR3 sequence: CASSRAGAGDYEQYF. The CDR3 DNA reads TGTGCCAGCAGTCGAGCGGGAGCAGGGGATTACGAGCAGTACTTC.

The rearrangement joins TRBV13 to TRBJ2-7; 8 bases are a match to TRBD2. Germline V gene lookup returns CDR1 PRHDT and CDR2 FYEKMQ (reference sequence). This CDR3 has 14 residues. The V segment lost 1 base and the J segment 3 bases; nucleotides outside the gene matches: 2. The CDR3 DNA is TGTGCCAGCAGCTTAGACGGGACTAGCTACGAGCAGTACTTC. It specifies CASSLDGTSYEQYF. The whole variable domain, remainder taken from reference TRBV13 and TRBJ2-7, is AAGVIQSPRHLIKEKRETATLKCYPIPRHDTVYWYQQGPGQDPQFLISFYEKMQSDKGSIPDRFSAQQFSDYHSELNMSSLELGDSALYFCASSLDGTSYEQYFGPGTRLTVT.

The chain's CDR3 is CASSTLGGSYEQYF. The CDR3 bases are TGTGCCAGTAGTACCTTGGGAGGATCCTACGAGCAGTACTTC. This chain links TRBV19 with TRBJ2-7, with D possibly being TRBD2 (6 bases). CDR3 length equals 14 residues. Germline CDR1 and CDR2: LNHDA and SQIVND (reference sequence). Trimming cost V 4 bases and J 1 base, with 11 bases left between them.